Listed here is a single T cell receptor beta chain. Its specificity is unknown. The table came from immunoSEQ multiplex PCR; TCRdb's copy has only in-frame clones and leaves some out. The table records about 150,000 clones, approximately 90% of them present only once. The data stem from a study of T cell responses to AZD1222 COVID-19 vaccine. General observations from the study: Just a handful of AZD1222 recipients were seropositive at baseline. The study found Spike-specific TCR breadth and depth rose after two AZD1222 doses. Nearly half of the spike-specific TCRs reportedly recognize variant regions that carry no mutations.

Germline values: CDR1 SGHAT, CDR2 FQDESV (reference sequence). V lost 1 base, J lost 4 bases, and 13 bases lay in between. The CDR3 runs to 15 residues. The receptor was derived from an adult who had recovered from COVID-19. The V call is TRBV11-1, the J call TRBJ2-5, with D perhaps assigned TRBD1 or TRBD2 (5 bases each). Sequences were derived from peripheral blood, sampled after recovery from COVID-19. CDR3 protein: CASSLVQGERETQYF. CDR3 coding DNA: TGTGCCAGCAGCTTAGTTCAGGGAGAGCGAGAGACCCAGTACTTC.